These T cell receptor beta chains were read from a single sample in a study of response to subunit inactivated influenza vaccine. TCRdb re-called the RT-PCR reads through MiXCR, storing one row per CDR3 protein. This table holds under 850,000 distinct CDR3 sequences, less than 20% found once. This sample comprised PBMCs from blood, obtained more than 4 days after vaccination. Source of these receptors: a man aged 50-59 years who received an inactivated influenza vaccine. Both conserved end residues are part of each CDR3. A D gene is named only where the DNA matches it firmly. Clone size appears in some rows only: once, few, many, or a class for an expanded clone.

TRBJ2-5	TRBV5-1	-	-	CASSLDSHLETQYF	TGCGCCAGCAGCTTGGACAGCCATCTAGAGACCCAGTACTTC
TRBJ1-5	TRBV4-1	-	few	CASSQDNTRNQPQHF	TGCGCCAGCAGCCAAGATAACACCCGCAATCAGCCCCAGCATTTT
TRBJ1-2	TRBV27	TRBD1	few	CASKVEGALGYTF	TGTGCCAGCAAGGTTGAGGGGGCACTAGGCTACACCTTC
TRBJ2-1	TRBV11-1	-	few	CASSFSPWNGGPGNEQFF	TGTGCCAGCAGCTTTTCCCCCTGGAATGGGGGGCCCGGGAATGAGCAGTTCTTC
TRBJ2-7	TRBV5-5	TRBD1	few	CASSTTGVNEQYF	TGTGCCAGCAGCACGACAGGGGTCAACGAGCAGTACTTC
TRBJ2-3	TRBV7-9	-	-	CASSLRSWTDTQYF	TGTGCCAGCAGCTTGCGCTCTTGGACAGATACGCAGTATTTT
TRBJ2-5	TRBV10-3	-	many	CAIRDVIKETQYF	TGTGCCATCAGGGATGTTATAAAAGAGACCCAGTACTTC
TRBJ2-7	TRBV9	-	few	CASSPMGRGIADEQYF	TGTGCCAGCAGCCCTATGGGGAGGGGGATTGCGGACGAGCAGTACTTC
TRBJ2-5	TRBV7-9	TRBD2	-	CASSLVSGRDNQETQYF	TGTGCCAGCAGCTTAGTTAGCGGGAGGGATAACCAAGAGACCCAGTACTTC
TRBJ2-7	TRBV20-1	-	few	CSAPLLGSYEQYF	TGCAGTGCCCCCTTATTGGGCTCCTACGAGCAGTACTTC
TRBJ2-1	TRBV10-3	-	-	CAISGGGDEQFF	TGTGCCATCAGCGGAGGGGGCGATGAGCAGTTCTTC
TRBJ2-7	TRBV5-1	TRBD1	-	CASSVTGQGTYEQYF	TGCGCCAGCAGCGTAACCGGACAGGGGACCTACGAGCAGTACTTC
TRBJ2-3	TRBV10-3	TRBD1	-	CATRPDRGGDTQYF	TGTGCCACCCGCCCGGACAGGGGGGGGGATACGCAGTATTTT
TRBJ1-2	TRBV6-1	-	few	CASSVGTNYGYTF	TGTGCCAGCAGCGTAGGGACTAACTATGGCTACACCTTC
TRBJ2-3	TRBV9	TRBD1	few	CASSVVGTGDDTQYF	TGTGCCAGCAGCGTAGTAGGGACAGGGGACGATACGCAGTATTTT
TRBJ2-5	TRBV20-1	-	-	CSARRGGTQETQYF	TGCAGTGCTAGGAGGGGGGGCACCCAAGAGACCCAGTACTTC
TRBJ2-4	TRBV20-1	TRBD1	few	CSARGDRGFLAKNIQYF	TGCAGTGCTAGAGGGGACAGGGGGTTTCTAGCCAAAAACATTCAGTACTTC
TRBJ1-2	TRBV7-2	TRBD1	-	CASSSGQGRGYTF	TGTGCCAGCAGCTCGGGACAGGGCAGGGGCTACACCTTC
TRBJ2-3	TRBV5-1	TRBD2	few	CASSLGELAGVTTQYF	TGCGCCAGCAGCCTGGGTGAACTAGCGGGAGTTACTACGCAGTATTTT
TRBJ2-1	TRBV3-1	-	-	CASTGGRSYNEQFF	TGTGCCTCGACGGGGGGCCGTTCCTACAATGAGCAGTTCTTC
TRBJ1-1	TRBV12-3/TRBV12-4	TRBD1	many	CASSFTPGQGVEAFF	TGTGCCAGCAGTTTTACACCGGGACAGGGTGTAGAAGCTTTCTTT
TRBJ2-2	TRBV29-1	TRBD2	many	CSVGSLAGGYSGELFF	TGCAGCGTTGGCTCACTAGCGGGAGGGTACAGCGGGGAGCTGTTTTTT
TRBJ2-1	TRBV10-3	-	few	CAISASGGAYNEQFF	TGTGCCATCAGTGCCAGCGGAGGGGCCTACAATGAGCAGTTCTTC
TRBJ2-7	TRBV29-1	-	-	CSVEDRRSGPEQYF	TGCAGCGTTGAAGATCGGCGGTCAGGGCCGGAGCAGTACTTC
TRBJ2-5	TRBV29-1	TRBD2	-	CSVEAPTSGGRYQETQYF	TGCAGCGTTGAAGCCCCGACTAGCGGGGGGCGGTACCAAGAGACCCAGTACTTC
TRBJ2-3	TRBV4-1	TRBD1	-	CASSREPGQQKSTDTQYF	TGCGCCAGCAGCCGGGAGCCGGGACAGCAGAAAAGCACAGATACGCAGTATTTT
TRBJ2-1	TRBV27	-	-	CASSSTGIQFF	TGTGCCAGCAGTTCTACCGGGATCCAGTTCTTC
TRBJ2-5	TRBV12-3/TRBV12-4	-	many	CASSRKGGLETQYF	TGTGCCAGCAGCCGAAAGGGGGGATTAGAGACCCAGTACTTC
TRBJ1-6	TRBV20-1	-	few	CSARDRGNSPLHF	TGCAGTGCTAGAGACAGGGGAAATTCACCCCTCCACTTT
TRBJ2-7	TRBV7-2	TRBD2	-	CASSFGLVYEQYF	TGTGCCAGCAGCTTCGGACTAGTCTACGAGCAGTACTTC
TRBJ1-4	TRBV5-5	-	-	CASSVDRGKGEKLFF	TGTGCCAGCAGCGTTGACCGCGGGAAGGGCGAAAAACTGTTTTTT
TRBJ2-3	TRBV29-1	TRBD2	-	CSAITTSGTDTQYF	TGCAGCGCCATCACGACTAGCGGCACAGATACGCAGTATTTT
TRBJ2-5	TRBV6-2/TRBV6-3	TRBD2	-	CASSYPTSGGQETQYF	TGTGCCAGCAGTTATCCGACTAGCGGGGGCCAAGAGACCCAGTACTTC
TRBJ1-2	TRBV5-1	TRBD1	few	CASRAGTGGNYGYTF	TGCGCCAGCAGAGCCGGGACAGGGGGCAACTATGGCTACACCTTC
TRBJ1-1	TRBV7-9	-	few	CASSLEQGGAFF	TGTGCCAGCAGCTTAGAACAGGGAGGCGCTTTCTTT
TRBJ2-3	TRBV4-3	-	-	CASSQGHSSTDTQYF	TGCGCCAGCAGCCAAGGCCACAGCAGCACAGATACGCAGTATTTT
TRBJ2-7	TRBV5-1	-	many	CASSLAQTYEQYF	TGTGCCAGCAGTTTAGCACAGACCTACGAGCAGTACTTC
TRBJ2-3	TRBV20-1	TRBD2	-	CSASARGGDTQYF	TGCAGTGCTAGTGCGCGCGGGGGTGATACGCAGTATTTT
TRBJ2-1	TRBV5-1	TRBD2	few	CASSFTNIAGGSYNEQFF	TGCGCCAGCAGCTTTACCAATATAGCGGGAGGTTCCTACAATGAGCAGTTCTTC
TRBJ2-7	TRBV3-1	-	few	CASSVTSIRRDRSYEQYF	TGTGCCAGCAGCGTTACAAGTATAAGGCGGGACAGATCGTACGAGCAGTACTTC